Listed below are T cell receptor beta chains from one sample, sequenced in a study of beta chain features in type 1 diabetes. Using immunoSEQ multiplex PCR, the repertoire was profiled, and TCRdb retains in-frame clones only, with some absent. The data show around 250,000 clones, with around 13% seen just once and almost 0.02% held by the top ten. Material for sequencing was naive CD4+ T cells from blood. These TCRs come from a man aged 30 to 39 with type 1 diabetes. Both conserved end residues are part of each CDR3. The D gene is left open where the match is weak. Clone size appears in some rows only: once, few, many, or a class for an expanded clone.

cdr3_aa: CASNTYGQTAKGNNEQFF
cdr3_nt: TGTGCCAGCAACACCTACGGACAGACGGCGAAGGGGAACAATGAGCAGTTCTTC
j_call: TRBJ2-1
clone_size: -
d_call: -
v_call: TRBV7-2

cdr3_aa: CASRAYAGRNIQYF
cdr3_nt: TGTGCCAGCAGAGCTTATGCAGGGAGGAACATTCAGTACTTC
j_call: TRBJ2-4
clone_size: -
d_call: -
v_call: TRBV11-2

cdr3_aa: CASSFARVHEQYF
cdr3_nt: TGTGCCAGCAGTTTTGCCAGGGTCCACGAGCAGTACTTC
j_call: TRBJ2-7
clone_size: -
d_call: -
v_call: TRBV27

cdr3_aa: CAWSERPPGQINTIYF
cdr3_nt: TGTGCCTGGAGTGAACGCCCCCCGGGACAGATAAACACCATATATTTT
j_call: TRBJ1-3
clone_size: -
d_call: TRBD1
v_call: TRBV30

cdr3_aa: CASSLWGGSGQAFF
cdr3_nt: TGTGCCAGCAGTTTATGGGGGGGGTCGGGACAAGCTTTCTTT
j_call: TRBJ1-1
clone_size: -
d_call: -
v_call: TRBV28

cdr3_aa: CASSLAMYNEQFF
cdr3_nt: TGTGCCAGCAGCTTAGCTATGTACAATGAGCAGTTCTTC
j_call: TRBJ2-1
clone_size: few
d_call: -
v_call: TRBV7-6

cdr3_aa: CASSEAYAGEQYF
cdr3_nt: TGTGCCAGCAGTGAAGCGTATGCGGGCGAGCAGTACTTC
j_call: TRBJ2-7
clone_size: -
d_call: -
v_call: TRBV2

cdr3_aa: CASSEWLAYEQYF
cdr3_nt: TGTGCCAGCAGTGAATGGTTAGCCTACGAGCAGTACTTC
j_call: TRBJ2-7
clone_size: few
d_call: -
v_call: TRBV25-1

cdr3_aa: CASSLIWEEQYF
cdr3_nt: TGTGCCAGCAGCTTAATTTGGGAGGAGCAGTACTTC
j_call: TRBJ2-7
clone_size: -
d_call: -
v_call: TRBV7-9

cdr3_aa: CASSKGTSGLGTQYF
cdr3_nt: TGTGCCAGCAGCAAAGGAACAAGCGGGCTTGGTACGCAGTATTTT
j_call: TRBJ2-3
clone_size: -
d_call: -
v_call: TRBV7-6

cdr3_aa: CASSTRQVLAKNIQYF
cdr3_nt: TGTGCCAGCAGCACGCGACAGGTGCTAGCCAAAAACATTCAGTACTTC
j_call: TRBJ2-4
clone_size: -
d_call: -
v_call: TRBV11-2

cdr3_aa: CASSLTGQVNTEAFF
cdr3_nt: TGCGCCAGCAGCTTGACCGGACAAGTAAACACTGAAGCTTTCTTT
j_call: TRBJ1-1
clone_size: -
d_call: -
v_call: TRBV5-1

cdr3_aa: CASSLAGTGGNTEAFF
cdr3_nt: TGTGCCAGCAGCTTAGCAGGGACAGGGGGGAACACTGAAGCTTTCTTT
j_call: TRBJ1-1
clone_size: few
d_call: TRBD1
v_call: TRBV7-9

cdr3_aa: CAWSRSLNQPQHF
cdr3_nt: TGTGCCTGGAGTCGGTCCCTCAATCAGCCCCAGCATTTT
j_call: TRBJ1-5
clone_size: -
d_call: -
v_call: TRBV30

cdr3_aa: CASSDPDGRGNQPQHF
cdr3_nt: TGTGCCAGCAGTGACCCCGATGGCAGGGGCAATCAGCCCCAGCATTTT
j_call: TRBJ1-5
clone_size: -
d_call: -
v_call: TRBV2

cdr3_aa: CASSSSVSGFGEGYF
cdr3_nt: TGTGCCAGCAGCTCTTCGGTGTCGGGATTTGGGGAGGGGTACTTC
j_call: TRBJ2-7
clone_size: -
d_call: TRBD2
v_call: TRBV7-9

cdr3_aa: CASSPMENSPLHF
cdr3_nt: TGCGCCAGCAGCCCTATGGAGAATTCACCCCTCCACTTT
j_call: TRBJ1-6
clone_size: few
d_call: -
v_call: TRBV5-1

cdr3_aa: CASKGGGKNIQYF
cdr3_nt: TGTGCCAGCAAAGGCGGGGGCAAAAACATTCAGTACTTC
j_call: TRBJ2-4
clone_size: -
d_call: TRBD2
v_call: TRBV6-5

cdr3_aa: CASSLVSGGPHEQFF
cdr3_nt: TGTGCCAGCAGCTTGGTTAGCGGGGGGCCCCATGAGCAGTTCTTC
j_call: TRBJ2-1
clone_size: -
d_call: TRBD2
v_call: TRBV5-4

cdr3_aa: CASSRDRGAYNEQFF
cdr3_nt: TGTGCCAGCAGCAGGGACAGGGGAGCCTACAATGAGCAGTTCTTC
j_call: TRBJ2-1
clone_size: few
d_call: TRBD1
v_call: TRBV5-4

cdr3_aa: CASSLRQPLGETQYF
cdr3_nt: TGTGCCAGCAGTCTAAGACAGCCCCTAGGAGAGACCCAGTACTTC
j_call: TRBJ2-5
clone_size: -
d_call: -
v_call: TRBV6-5

cdr3_aa: CASSQEWGQDPTNYGYTF
cdr3_nt: TGCGCCAGCAGCCAAGAATGGGGGCAGGACCCGACTAACTATGGCTACACCTTC
j_call: TRBJ1-2
clone_size: few
d_call: -
v_call: TRBV4-1

cdr3_aa: CASSPRALGEQYF
cdr3_nt: TGCGCCAGCAGCCCTCGAGCCCTCGGGGAGCAGTACTTC
j_call: TRBJ2-7
clone_size: -
d_call: -
v_call: TRBV4-1

cdr3_aa: CASSAAGQGATDTQYF
cdr3_nt: TGCGCCAGCAGCGCGGCCGGACAGGGGGCCACAGATACGCAGTATTTT
j_call: TRBJ2-3
clone_size: -
d_call: TRBD1
v_call: TRBV5-1

cdr3_aa: CAISSGGTSAYEQYF
cdr3_nt: TGTGCCATCAGCTCCGGGGGGACTAGCGCGTACGAGCAGTACTTC
j_call: TRBJ2-7
clone_size: few
d_call: TRBD2
v_call: TRBV10-3

cdr3_aa: CASSVFAGNTEAFF
cdr3_nt: TGTGCCAGTAGTGTCTTCGCGGGGAACACTGAAGCTTTCTTT
j_call: TRBJ1-1
clone_size: -
d_call: -
v_call: TRBV19

cdr3_aa: CASSTSAGSSYNEQFF
cdr3_nt: TGTGCCAGCAGCACTAGCGCAGGTAGCTCCTACAATGAGCAGTTCTTC
j_call: TRBJ2-1
clone_size: -
d_call: TRBD2
v_call: TRBV6-4

cdr3_aa: CASSIRDTRTEAFF
cdr3_nt: TGTGCCAGTAGTATCCGGGACACCAGGACTGAAGCTTTCTTT
j_call: TRBJ1-1
clone_size: -
d_call: -
v_call: TRBV19

cdr3_aa: CAWAPRLTDTQYF
cdr3_nt: TGTGCCTGGGCCCCTCGGTTGACAGATACGCAGTATTTT
j_call: TRBJ2-3
clone_size: -
d_call: -
v_call: TRBV30

cdr3_aa: CASSLEVLSGTDTQYF
cdr3_nt: TGTGCCAGCAGCTTAGAAGTCCTATCCGGCACAGATACGCAGTATTTT
j_call: TRBJ2-3
clone_size: -
d_call: -
v_call: TRBV7-2

cdr3_aa: CASSYSSGSNYEQYF
cdr3_nt: TGTGCCAGCAGTTACTCCAGCGGGAGCAACTACGAGCAGTACTTC
j_call: TRBJ2-7
clone_size: -
d_call: TRBD2
v_call: TRBV6-6

cdr3_aa: CSAQTGAGNQPQHF
cdr3_nt: TGCAGCGCCCAGACAGGGGCGGGAAATCAGCCCCAGCATTTT
j_call: TRBJ1-5
clone_size: few
d_call: TRBD1
v_call: TRBV29-1

cdr3_aa: CASSRDSGVQPQHF
cdr3_nt: TGTGCCAGCAGCCGGGACAGTGGGGTTCAGCCCCAGCATTTT
j_call: TRBJ1-5
clone_size: -
d_call: TRBD1
v_call: TRBV7-9

cdr3_aa: CATQGNPGQGDSPLHF
cdr3_nt: TGTGCCACTCAGGGGAATCCGGGACAGGGGGATTCACCCCTCCACTTT
j_call: TRBJ1-6
clone_size: few
d_call: TRBD1
v_call: TRBV10-3

cdr3_aa: CASSQGGQGASTGELFF
cdr3_nt: TGCGCCAGCAGCCAAGGTGGTCAGGGGGCTAGTACCGGGGAGCTGTTTTTT
j_call: TRBJ2-2
clone_size: -
d_call: TRBD1
v_call: TRBV4-1

cdr3_aa: CASSPYPDRAGTDTQYF
cdr3_nt: TGCGCCAGCAGCCCTTATCCGGACAGGGCGGGCACAGATACGCAGTATTTT
j_call: TRBJ2-3
clone_size: -
d_call: TRBD1
v_call: TRBV4-1

cdr3_aa: CASSPGREETQYF
cdr3_nt: TGTGCCAGCTCACCAGGCAGGGAAGAGACCCAGTACTTC
j_call: TRBJ2-5
clone_size: -
d_call: -
v_call: TRBV18

cdr3_aa: CAWSPSSYNEQFF
cdr3_nt: TGTGCCTGGAGTCCGAGCTCCTACAATGAGCAGTTCTTC
j_call: TRBJ2-1
clone_size: -
d_call: -
v_call: TRBV30

cdr3_aa: CASSLTAGVGEAFF
cdr3_nt: TGTGCCAGCAGCTTAACCGCAGGGGTCGGGGAAGCTTTCTTT
j_call: TRBJ1-1
clone_size: few
d_call: -
v_call: TRBV5-5